This is a list of T cell receptor beta chains from one sample in a study of blood T cell repertoires in COVID-19. TCRdb's table, derived via immunoSEQ multiplex PCR, lists solely in-frame clones and lacks some. The sample yields 150,000 or so clones, approximately 86% seen once. What was sequenced was peripheral blood. Source of these receptors: a man in his 60s with COVID-19, enrolled during active disease. Each CDR3 is given with its conserved first and last residue. Expanded clones are given a class, and other clones once, few, many or no size at all.

size,V,J,CDR3
NA,TRBV7-2,TRBJ2-7,CASSLSSSGGANEQYF
NA,TRBV7-9,TRBJ2-1,CASSLPLSGTSGLEEQFF
NA,TRBV6-5,TRBJ1-5,CASSYSRVQPQHF
once,TRBV5-4,TRBJ2-2,CASSPAGGSDTGELFF
NA,TRBV27,TRBJ2-3,CASSHGQGGDTQYF
NA,TRBV7-3,TRBJ2-1,CASSSSGRYNEQFF
NA,TRBV30,TRBJ1-5,CAWSTPRTGVQPQHF
NA,TRBV30,TRBJ1-5,CAWSVGQALNQPQHF
NA,TRBV6-5,TRBJ1-4,CASSYVENEKLFF
NA,TRBV27,TRBJ1-5,CASSFRGGQPQHF
NA,TRBV19,TRBJ1-1,CASSIATNTEAFF
few,TRBV4-2,TRBJ1-1,CASSQEGTANTEAFF
NA,TRBV7-2,TRBJ1-2,CASSLALGQGAGYGYTF
once,TRBV7-2,TRBJ2-7,CASSPGLAGSSYEQYF
once,TRBV24-1,TRBJ2-7,CATSDSQDRGEQYF
NA,TRBV2,TRBJ1-5,CASSEMGSHSNQPQHF
NA,TRBV7-9,TRBJ1-1,CASSFSTGGGTEAFF
once,TRBV7-8,TRBJ1-1,CASSRVLGGARTTEAFF
few,TRBV28,TRBJ1-3,CASSLRRTGNTIYF
NA,TRBV9,TRBJ1-1,CASSAVTGTTEAFF
NA,TRBV7-2,TRBJ2-7,CASSRPGVYEQYF
NA,TRBV18,TRBJ1-1,CASSPSPNTEAFF
NA,TRBV9,TRBJ2-1,CASSVLWRGAYNEQFF
NA,TRBV7-2,TRBJ2-1,CASSATGNEQGEQFF
NA,TRBV11-2,TRBJ1-1,CASSSTGTGGRTEAFF
few,TRBV15,TRBJ1-1,CATSGRGQGHTEAFF
NA,TRBV14,TRBJ1-1,CASTRFSAWGGMNTEAFF
NA,TRBV6-5,TRBJ2-3,CASRKGFSTDTQYF
NA,TRBV19,TRBJ1-1,CASSILGFGQKGAFF